These 8 T cell receptor beta chains share one sample of origin, sequenced in a study of cytotoxic CD8 clonotypes in ibrutinib-treated CLL. TCRdb keeps only in-frame clones here, not all; method: immunoSEQ multiplex PCR. The sample comprises around 250,000 clones, 70% of which are singletons, and about 16% rests with the top ten. Sequencing was performed on PBMCs, taken after 24 months of ibrutinib treatment. Every receptor here comes from a human donor with chronic lymphocytic leukemia.

The genes are TRBV6-5 and TRBJ2-7; D gene uncertain. V was trimmed by 5 bases and J by 4 bases, leaving 9 bases between them. The CDR3 contains 12 residues. Looked up from germline, CDR1 is MNHEY and CDR2 is SVGAGI. The CDR3 sequence: CASSRTVYEQYF. Written as DNA, the CDR3 is TGTGCCAGCAGTCGAACAGTTTACGAGCAGTACTTC.

The chain couples TRBV15 to TRBJ1-5; D is ambiguous. The V end lost 2 bases, the J end lost 5 bases, and 4 bases lay between the germline ends. The CDR3 runs to 12 residues. The V gene's germline CDR1 is LNHNV and CDR2 YYDKDF (reference sequence). The CDR3 sequence: CATSRSDQPQHF. CDR3 coding DNA: TGTGCCACCAGCAGATCCGATCAGCCCCAGCATTTT.

The chain has TRBV18 and TRBJ2-2; 8 bases match TRBD1. Trimming cost V 6 bases and J 1 base; bases outside gene matches: 4. Germline CDR1 reads KGHSH; CDR2 reads LQKENI. The length of the CDR3 is 15 residues. DNA of the CDR3: TGTGCCAGCTCGGCTGGGACAGGGAACACCGGGGAGCTGTTTTTT. As protein: CASSAGTGNTGELFF.

The chain recombines TRBV2 with TRBJ1-2; no firm D call. The CDR3 runs to 12 residues. Trimming pared 5 bases from V and 7 bases from J, leaving 11 bases between. Per the germline V gene, CDR1 is SNHLY and CDR2 is FYNNEI. CDR3 residues: CASSSEQAGYTF. In nucleotides, the CDR3 is TGTGCCAGCAGTAGCGAGCAGGCTGGCTACACCTTC. The full variable domain, with the rest looked up from reference TRBV2 and TRBJ1-2, is EPEVTQTPSHQVTQMGQEVILRCVPISNHLYFYWYRQILGQKVEFLVSFYNNEISEKSEIFDDQFSVERPDGSNFTLKIRSTKLEDSAMYFCASSSEQAGYTFGSGTRLTVV.

The rearrangement joins TRBV30 to TRBJ1-1; no firm D call. The V gene lost 5 bases and the J gene lost 11 bases, with 12 bases spanning the gap. Germline values: CDR1 GTSNPN, CDR2 SVGIG (reference sequence). The CDR3 spans 10 residues. The DNA for the CDR3 is TGTGCCTGGGTAGGGAGTGTGGCTTTCTTT. This gives the protein CAWVGSVAFF. The full variable domain, with the rest looked up from reference TRBV30 and TRBJ1-1, is SQTIHQWPATLVQPVGSPLSLECTVEGTSNPNLYWYRQAAGRGLQLLFYSVGIGQISSEVPQNLSASRPQDRQFILSSKKLLLSDSGFYLCAWVGSVAFFGQGTRLTVV.

Only a few counts were recorded for this clone. The chain is built from TRBV6-5 and TRBJ2-5, with D perhaps matching TRBD1 (5 bases). Trimming pared 0 bases from V and 0 bases from J, leaving 11 bases between. From germline, CDR1 is MNHEY and CDR2 SVGAGI. This CDR3 has 16 residues. The CDR3: CASSYSTDSYQETQYF. The CDR3 region has the DNA TGTGCCAGCAGTTACTCTACCGACAGTTACCAAGAGACCCAGTACTTC.

This clone has only a few counts. This rearrangement joins TRBV7-3 to TRBJ2-1; maybe TRBD1 (7 bases). The CDR3 sequence is 15 residues long. Trimming stripped 1 base from V and 6 bases from J, with 13 bases between. Germline CDR1 is SGHTA and CDR2 is FQGTGA. The DNA for the CDR3 is TGTGCCAGCAGCTTAATCCAGGGGGGCGGCAATGAGCAGTTCTTC. Residues: CASSLIQGGGNEQFF. The full variable domain, rest sourced from reference TRBV7-3 and TRBJ2-1, is GAGVSQTPSNKVTEKGKYVELRCDPISGHTALYWYRQSLGQGPEFLIYFQGTGAADDSGLPNDRFFAVRPEGSVSTLKIQRTERGDSAVYLCASSLIQGGGNEQFFGPGTRLTVL.

In DNA, the CDR3 is TGTGCCAGCAGCAGGGTCGGCAATCAGCCCCAGCATTTT. This codes for CASSRVGNQPQHF. This chain uses TRBV27 with TRBJ1-5, with D possibly matching TRBD1 (5 bases). CDR1 is MNHEY, CDR2 SMNVEV, per germline (reference sequence). V lost 6 bases, J lost 2 bases, and 8 bases lay in between. The CDR3 contains 13 residues.